Sequencing of this T cell receptor (beta chain) was carried out in a study of blood T cell repertoires in COVID-19. Study summary: The origin of the acute and convalescent COVID-19 samples was the United States, Italy and Spain. In each case, the material was cDNA or gDNA derived from T cells, B-cell-depleted T cells, or PBMCs.

In the original processing: Estimation of nucleated cell counts was performed using reference gene primer amplification. This table comes from immunoSEQ multiplex PCR, and its TCRdb copy is limited to in-frame clones, with some not included. The V and J calls and the clone size are those of that table, but D and trimming were determined from the DNA. The table lists hundreds of thousands of clones, roughly 86% of them singletons. This clone was observed a few times. The sequencing input was peripheral blood. The sequence was collected from a woman aged 25 to 39 who had recovered from COVID-19.

The CDR3 bases are TGTGCCAGCTCACAGGGGGCTTTTATCAATGAGCAGTTCTTC. Translated, it gives CASSQGAFINEQFF. This rearrangement joins TRBV18 to TRBJ2-1, with 7 positions matching TRBD1. The CDR3 has 14 amino acids. CDR1 is KGHSH, CDR2 LQKENI, per germline. V dropped 4 bases and J dropped 6; count of bases not matched to a gene: 6.